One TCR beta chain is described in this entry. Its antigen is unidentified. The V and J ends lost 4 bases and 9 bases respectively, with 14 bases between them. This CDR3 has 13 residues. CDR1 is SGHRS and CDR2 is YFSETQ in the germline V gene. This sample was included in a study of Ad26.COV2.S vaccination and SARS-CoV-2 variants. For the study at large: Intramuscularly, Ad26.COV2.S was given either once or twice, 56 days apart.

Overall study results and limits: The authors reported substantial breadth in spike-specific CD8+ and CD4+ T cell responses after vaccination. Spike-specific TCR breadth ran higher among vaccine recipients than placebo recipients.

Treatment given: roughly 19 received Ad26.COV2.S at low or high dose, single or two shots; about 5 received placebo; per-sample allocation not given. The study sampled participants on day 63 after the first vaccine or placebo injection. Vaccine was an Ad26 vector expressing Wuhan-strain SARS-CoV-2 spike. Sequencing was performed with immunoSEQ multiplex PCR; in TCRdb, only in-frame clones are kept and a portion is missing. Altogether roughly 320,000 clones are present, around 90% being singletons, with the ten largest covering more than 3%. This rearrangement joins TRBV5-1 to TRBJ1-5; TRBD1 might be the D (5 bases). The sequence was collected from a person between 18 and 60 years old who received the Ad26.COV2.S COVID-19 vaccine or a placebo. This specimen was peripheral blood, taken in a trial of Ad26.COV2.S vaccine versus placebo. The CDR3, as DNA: TGCGCCAGCAGCACGGGGACCACGGGGCCCCAGCATTTT. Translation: CASSTGTTGPQHF. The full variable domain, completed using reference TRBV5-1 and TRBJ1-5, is KAGVTQTPRYLIKTRGQQVTLSCSPISGHRSVSWYQQTPGQGLQFLFEYFSETQRNKGNFPGRFSGRQFSNSRSEMNVSTLELGDSALYLCASSTGTTGPQHFGDGTRLSIL.